The 16 T cell receptor beta chains given below trace back to one sample, sequenced in a study of cytomegalovirus exposure and HLA in healthy donors (TCRdb year 2017). Libraries were constructed by the immunoSEQ multiplex PCR assay. TCRdb took this table from immuneACCESS and kept in-frame rearrangements with V and J called. Such tables lack part of the clones; where checked against another copy, unresolved V genes explain under half of the gap, and the rest is unexplained. The sample table records about 220,000 clones; approximately 90% of these occur just once. The ten most abundant clones make up around 1.1% of the sample. The sequencing sample was made of PBMCs. The receptors originated from a woman aged 18 to 35 in good health and CMV-seronegative.

V is TRBV15 and J is TRBJ2-5; the match to TRBD1 covers 11 bases. The CDR3 spans 16 residues. From germline, CDR1 is LNHNV and CDR2 YYDKDF (reference sequence). The J segment lost 3 bases and the V segment lost 5 bases, leaving 8 bases of the junction unmatched. The CDR3 DNA reads TGTGCCACCAGCGTAAGGACAGGGGGCGGGGAAGAGACCCAGTACTTC. It translates to CATSVRTGGGEETQYF.

V gene TRBV11-2 combines with J gene TRBJ1-1; weak D call: TRBD1 (5 bases). CDR3 size: 14 residues. Trimming stripped 9 bases from V and 7 bases from J, with 21 bases between. CDR1 is SGHAT and CDR2 is FQNNGV in the germline V gene. The CDR3 loop is CASRQLLGVGEAFF. The DNA of the CDR3 is TGTGCCAGTCGACAGCTCCTTGGGGTGGGTGAAGCTTTCTTT.

The V call is TRBV19, the J call TRBJ1-2, with TRBD1 matching over 10 bases. The CDR3 length is 15 residues. Losses at the gene ends were 5 bases for V and 7 bases for J; bases not matched to a gene: 10. CDR1 is LNHDA, CDR2 SQIVND, per germline (reference sequence). The DNA of the CDR3 is TGTGCCAGTAGTCCCACCGGGACAGGGGTAGGTGGCTACACCTTC. Protein: CASSPTGTGVGGYTF.

V is TRBV6-1 and J is TRBJ2-7, with D possibly matching TRBD1 (5 bases). V was shortened by 2 bases and J by 4 bases, with 6 bases between the two germline ends. This CDR3 contains 12 residues. Per the germline V gene, CDR1 is MNHNS and CDR2 is SASEGT. CDR3 region: CASSERGYEQYF. Here the CDR3 DNA reads TGTGCCAGCAGTGAAAGGGGATACGAGCAGTACTTC.

This clone was detected once. The V call is TRBV25-1, the J call TRBJ1-1, with D possibly matching TRBD1 (5 bases). Germline V gives CDR1 MGHDK, CDR2 SYGVNS. V lost 6 bases and J lost 3, with 17 bases in between. The CDR3 length is 15 residues. CDR3: CASSPGWGRDTEAFF. CDR3 nucleotide sequence: TGTGCCAGCAGCCCCGGATGGGGCCGGGACACTGAAGCTTTCTTT.

The chain combines TRBV27 with TRBJ1-5, with 7 bases lining up with TRBD1. The V segment lost 3 bases and the J segment 2 bases; nucleotides outside the gene matches: 4. The CDR3 has 15 amino acids. Germline loops: CDR1 MNHEY, CDR2 SMNVEV (reference sequence). For the CDR3, the DNA is TGTGCCAGCAGTTTTGAACAGGGGCGCAATCAGCCCCAGCATTTT. This sequence encodes CASSFEQGRNQPQHF.

V and J are TRBV18 and TRBJ2-7; 10 bases line up with TRBD1. The CDR3 covers 15 residues. The ends lost 4 bases at V and 6 bases at J; junction bases unmatched: 9. CDR1 is KGHSH and CDR2 is LQKENI in the germline V gene. The CDR3, as DNA: TGTGCCAGCTCACGAGAGACAGGGGGCGGAGGCGAGCAGTACTTC. As protein: CASSRETGGGGEQYF.

The J gene is TRBJ1-3, the V gene TRBV30, with D possibly being TRBD1 (5 bases). The germline gives CDR1 GTSNPN, CDR2 SVGIG (reference sequence). Trimming stripped 0 bases from V and 3 bases from J, with 9 bases between. CDR3 length equals 14 residues. CDR3 bases: TGTGCCTGGAGTGTACTGGGACTTGGAAACACCATATATTTT. It yields the protein CAWSVLGLGNTIYF.

In this sample, this clone turned up once. The chain joins TRBV5-1 to TRBJ2-3; D is perhaps TRBD2 (5 bases). Germline V gene sequence: CDR1 SGHRS, CDR2 YFSETQ. V was cut by 7 bases and J by 2 bases, with 5 bases left in between. This CDR3 is built from 11 residues. CDR3 amino acids: CASGLTDTQYF. CDR3 nucleotides: TGCGCCAGCGGACTCACAGATACGCAGTATTTT.

This clone was detected once. This chain connects TRBV15 to TRBJ1-1; D possibly corresponds to TRBD1 (5 bases). This CDR3 has 16 amino acids. V was clipped by 4 bases and J by 2 bases, with 17 bases between them. Per the germline V gene, CDR1 is LNHNV and CDR2 is YYDKDF (reference sequence). CDR3 loop: CATSTGLGGINTEAFF. In DNA form, the CDR3 reads TGTGCCACCAGCACGGGACTCGGGGGGATAAACACTGAAGCTTTCTTT.

The gene calls are TRBV14 and TRBJ2-1, with 16 bases lining up with TRBD2. The CDR3 has 17 amino acids. The germline gives CDR1 SGHDN, CDR2 FVKESK. V lost 4 bases and J lost 8; bases outside the gene matches: 8. The CDR3 DNA sequence: TGTGCCAGCAGCCTTTGGGGACTAGCGGGAGGGCCGGATGAGCAGTTCTTC. It translates to CASSLWGLAGGPDEQFF.

This rearrangement joins TRBV30 to TRBJ2-3; TRBD2 matches 13 bases. The CDR3 runs to 13 residues. The ends lost 8 bases at V and 3 bases at J; junction bases unmatched: 2. Germline CDR1 and CDR2: GTSNPN and SVGIG (reference sequence). The CDR3 nucleotides read TGTGCCCTGGGACTAGCGGGAACAGATACGCAGTATTTT. This translates into CALGLAGTDTQYF.

The chain's CDR3 is CASSQVTGDMNTEAFF. DNA for the CDR3: TGTGCCAGCAGCCAAGTAACAGGCGATATGAACACTGAAGCTTTCTTT. The chain couples TRBV4-2 to TRBJ1-1; D may be TRBD1 (5 bases). V was shortened by 1 base and J by 0 bases, with 12 bases between the two germline ends. CDR1 is LGHNA, CDR2 YNFKEQ, per germline. This CDR3 is 16 amino acids long.

The chain employs TRBV6-1 and TRBJ1-1; possibly TRBD1 for D (5 bases). CDR1 is MNHNS, CDR2 SASEGT, per germline. The V end lost 0 bases, the J end lost 11 bases, and 22 bases lay between the germline ends. The CDR3 loop spans 16 amino acids. CDR3 in DNA: TGTGCCAGCAGTGAAGCGCTTGGTCAGGGCGCGTTGGAGGCTTTCTTT. It specifies CASSEALGQGALEAFF.

Worth noting for this clone: A clone one base away is much larger, so this may be a read error. The same CDR3 arises from other DNA sequences in this sample as well. V gene TRBV7-7 combines with J gene TRBJ1-1; 7 bases are shared with TRBD1. With 5 bases clipped from V and 2 bases from J, the junction kept 2 bases outside the gene matches. The CDR3 spans 13 residues. CDR1 is SSHAT, CDR2 FNYEAQ, per germline (reference sequence). The CDR3 protein is CASSRDSNTEAFF. CDR3 nucleotides: TGTGCCAGCAGCCGGGACAGCAACACTGAAGCTTTCTTT.

The chain is built from TRBV27 and TRBJ2-1; tentatively, D is TRBD1 (5 bases). Trimming took 2 bases from V and 1 from J, leaving 6 bases between them. The V gene's germline CDR1 is MNHEY and CDR2 SMNVEV (reference sequence). CDR3 length: 14 amino acids. The CDR3 coding sequence is TGTGCCAGCAGTTTAAGGGGATCCTACAATGAGCAGTTCTTC. Protein sequence: CASSLRGSYNEQFF.